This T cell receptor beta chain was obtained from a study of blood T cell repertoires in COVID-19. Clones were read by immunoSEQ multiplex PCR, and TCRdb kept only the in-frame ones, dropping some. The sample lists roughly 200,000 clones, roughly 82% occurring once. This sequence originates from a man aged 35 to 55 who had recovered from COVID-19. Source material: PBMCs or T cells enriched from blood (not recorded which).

CDR3 in amino acids: CASSVGQGVTEAFF. The CDR3 DNA follows: TGTGCCAGTAGTGTGGGACAGGGAGTAACTGAAGCTTTCTTT. The chain links TRBV19 to TRBJ1-1; the match to TRBD1 covers 9 bases. The CDR3 is made up of 14 amino acids. The germline gives CDR1 LNHDA, CDR2 SQIVND (reference sequence). V gave up 5 bases and J gave up 5 bases; unmatched junction bases: 6.